These 21 T cell receptor beta chains came from one sample sequenced in a study of shared clonotypes between healthy human individuals. Assay: immunoSEQ multiplex PCR; the TCRdb copy retains only in-frame clones and omits some. This sample has some 2,000,000 clones; about 95% occur once, and the top ten carry around 1.1%. CD45RO-negative CD8 cells positively selected for CCR7 made up the naive population, which excluded terminally differentiated effector memory CD45RA+ cells. What was sequenced was naive CD8+ T cells sorted from blood. All receptors come from a man aged 18 to 35 in good health.

V and J are TRBV5-4 and TRBJ2-7, with a weak D call TRBD1 (6 bases). The CDR3 extends over 15 amino acids. Germline CDR1 and CDR2: SGHNT and YYREEE (reference sequence). The V gene lost 1 base and the J gene lost 2 bases, with 13 bases spanning the gap. The CDR3 sequence: CASSLTRGFPYEQYF. The CDR3 bases are TGTGCCAGCAGCTTGACCAGGGGATTCCCCTACGAGCAGTACTTC.

The CDR3 DNA follows: TGTGCCAGCAGCGTAGGGGGGGTCCCCAACTATGGCTACACCTTC. Encoded protein: CASSVGGVPNYGYTF. V gene TRBV9 combines with J gene TRBJ1-2; D may be TRBD1 (5 bases). Trimming left V 0 bases short and J 2 bases short, with 11 bases between. The germline V gene encodes CDR1 SGDLS and CDR2 YYNGEE. This CDR3 comprises 15 residues.

The CDR3 spells CASSNWGGANYGYTF. CDR3 sequence (DNA): TGTGCCAGCAGCAATTGGGGGGGAGCTAACTATGGCTACACCTTC. The V and J genes are TRBV5-6 and TRBJ1-2; a possible D gene is TRBD1 (5 bases). Germline CDR1 reads SGHDT; CDR2 reads YYEEEE. V was clipped by 4 bases and J by 0 bases, with 13 bases between them. This CDR3 is 15 amino acids long.

The chain couples TRBV6-5 to TRBJ1-2; no definite D call. Germline-derived CDR1 and CDR2 are MNHEY and SVGAGI. Deletions cut 0 bases from V and 4 bases from J, with 6 bases between. The CDR3 covers 13 residues. CDR3 loop: CASSYSTSYGYTF. CDR3 DNA: TGTGCCAGCAGTTACTCGACCAGCTATGGCTACACCTTC.

As to this clone: Other DNA sequences from this sample encode an identical CDR3 as well. This chain joins TRBV5-4 and TRBJ2-7; no clear D gene. Germline CDR1 and CDR2: SGHNT and YYREEE (reference sequence). Trimming stripped 1 base from V and 3 bases from J, with 5 bases between. This CDR3 has 12 residues. CDR3 amino acids: CASSLNSYEQYF. In DNA form, the CDR3 reads TGTGCCAGCAGCTTGAACAGCTACGAGCAGTACTTC.

The chain is built from TRBV7-6 and TRBJ2-1; TRBD2 matches 8 bases. V dropped 7 bases and J dropped 8; count of bases not matched to a gene: 13. Germline V gene sequence: CDR1 SGHVS, CDR2 FNYEAQ. This CDR3 comprises 15 residues. CDR3 in DNA: TGTGCCAGCACCCCGGGACTAGGCCTTTTGGATGAGCAGTTCTTC. Translation gives CASTPGLGLLDEQFF.

The chain has TRBV5-1 and TRBJ2-7; D remains unclear. The CDR3 totals 15 residues. V was cut by 0 bases and J by 2 bases, with 12 bases left in between. Germline loops: CDR1 SGHRS, CDR2 YFSETQ. CDR3 in amino acids: CASSLEASRAYEQYF. CDR3 DNA: TGCGCCAGCAGCTTGGAGGCTAGTAGGGCCTACGAGCAGTACTTC.

The rearrangement joins TRBV29-1 to TRBJ2-4; a possible D gene is TRBD2 (6 bases). V was pared by 3 bases and J by 7 bases, with 13 bases between. This CDR3 has 13 residues. The germline gives CDR1 SQVTM, CDR2 ANQGSEA. This CDR3 reads CSVDEEGRNIQYF. The CDR3 DNA reads as TGCAGCGTTGATGAGGAGGGAAGGAACATTCAGTACTTC. Filled out from reference TRBV29-1 and TRBJ2-4, the complete variable domain reads SAVISQKPSRDICQRGTSLTIQCQVDSQVTMMFWYRQQPGQSLTLIATANQGSEATYESGFVIDKFPISRPNLTFSTLTVSNMSPEDSSIYLCSVDEEGRNIQYFGAGTRLSVL.

The chain uses TRBV2 and TRBJ1-2; no reliable D call. The CDR3 contains 13 residues. In germline, CDR1 is SNHLY, CDR2 FYNNEI. The V and J ends lost 5 bases and 0 bases respectively, with 7 bases between them. CDR3: CASSMQSNYGYTF. The CDR3 DNA sequence: TGTGCCAGCAGTATGCAGTCTAACTATGGCTACACCTTC.

This clone appeared once. The rearrangement uses TRBV2 and TRBJ2-1; 10 positions agree with TRBD2. The CDR3 covers 17 residues. V lost 5 bases, J lost 1 base, and 8 bases stayed unmatched. Germline CDR1 and CDR2: SNHLY and FYNNEI. DNA of the CDR3: TGTGCCAGCAGTTTCGCTAGCGGGAGCGGGTCCTACAATGAGCAGTTCTTC. Encoded protein: CASSFASGSGSYNEQFF.

CDR3: CASAGQGVEQYF. The CDR3 DNA is TGTGCCAGTGCGGGACAGGGAGTCGAGCAGTACTTC. The V gene is TRBV19, the J gene TRBJ2-7; 9 nucleotides line up with TRBD1. The CDR3 has 12 residues. The junction had 5 bases not matched to a gene; V was cut back by 8 bases and J by 6 bases. Germline V gene sequence: CDR1 LNHDA, CDR2 SQIVND (reference sequence).

This clone was seen only once. The chain joins TRBV27 to TRBJ1-1; TRBD1 aligns across 9 bases. The length of the CDR3 is 14 residues. V shed 7 bases, J shed 4 bases, and the junction held 7 bases outside the gene matches. Germline lookup yields CDR1 MNHEY and CDR2 SMNVEV (reference sequence). CDR3 residues: CASTATGGLTEAFF. The CDR3 nucleotides read TGTGCCAGCACCGCTACAGGGGGCCTCACTGAAGCTTTCTTT.

The chain joins TRBV28 to TRBJ1-1; the D gene is possibly TRBD1 (5 bases). The germline gives CDR1 MDHEN, CDR2 SYDVKM. There are 14 residues in the CDR3. The V end lost 6 bases, the J end lost 1 base, and 12 bases lay between the germline ends. This chain's CDR3 is CASRVQGTNTEAFF. CDR3 DNA: TGTGCCAGCAGGGTCCAGGGTACGAACACTGAAGCTTTCTTT. Filled out from reference TRBV28 and TRBJ1-1, the complete variable domain reads DVKVTQSSRYLVKRTGEKVFLECVQDMDHENMFWYRQDPGLGLRLIYFSYDVKMKEKGDIPEGYSVSREKKERFSLILESASTNQTSMYLCASRVQGTNTEAFFGQGTRLTVV.

The chain links TRBV19 to TRBJ1-1; no clear D. The V gene's germline CDR1 is LNHDA and CDR2 SQIVND (reference sequence). The CDR3 consists of 14 residues. Trimming took 5 bases from V and 0 from J, leaving 10 bases between them. The CDR3, as DNA: TGTGCCAGTAGTGTCCGGGCCATGAACACTGAAGCTTTCTTT. This codes for CASSVRAMNTEAFF.

For this clone: Different DNA sequences within this sample yield the same CDR3. V usage is TRBV11-2 and J usage is TRBJ1-4; D unresolved. CDR1 and CDR2 (germline): SGHAT, FQNNGV. CDR3 length: 14 residues. V was cut by 1 base and J by 5 bases, with 8 bases left in between. The DNA of the CDR3 is TGTGCCAGCAGCTTAGCGGGATCCAATGAAAAACTGTTTTTT. Its translation is CASSLAGSNEKLFF.

The sample holds a few counts of this clone. J is TRBJ1-6 and V is TRBV7-9; 9 bases are a match to TRBD1. V dropped 4 bases and J dropped 7; count of bases not matched to a gene: 5. The germline V gene has CDR1 SEHNR and CDR2 FQNEAQ (reference sequence). The length of the CDR3 is 15 residues. The CDR3 reads CASSSMGQGNSPLHF. CDR3 nucleotides: TGTGCCAGCAGCTCCATGGGACAGGGAAATTCACCCCTCCACTTT.

The rearrangement links TRBV13 to TRBJ2-5, with TRBD1 matching 7 bases. The CDR3 has 14 amino acids. Losses at the gene ends were 5 bases for V and 4 bases for J; bases not matched to a gene: 7. Germline loops: CDR1 PRHDT, CDR2 FYEKMQ (reference sequence). As DNA, the CDR3 is TGTGCCAGCAGCGCCCGACAGGGCTCAGAGACCCAGTACTTC. This codes for CASSARQGSETQYF.

The chain employs TRBV4-2 and TRBJ2-5, with 8 bases that match TRBD2. Germline V CDR1 and CDR2: LGHNA, YNFKEQ. The CDR3 has 15 residues. Trimming removed 0 bases from V and 1 base from J; junction bases left unmatched: 1. CDR3 protein: CASSQELAAQETQYF. In DNA, the CDR3 is TGTGCCAGCAGCCAAGAACTAGCGGCCCAAGAGACCCAGTACTTC.

The chain joins TRBV28 to TRBJ1-2, with 10 bases lining up with TRBD1. Germline V CDR1 and CDR2: MDHEN, SYDVKM. V trimming: 11 bases; J trimming: 5 bases; junction bases outside the gene matches: 11. The CDR3 extends over 14 amino acids. The CDR3: CAGGTGAEMYGYTF. The CDR3 DNA reads as TGTGCCGGAGGGACAGGGGCAGAGATGTATGGCTACACCTTC.

The CDR3 nucleotides are TGTGCCAGCAGCTGGGGACAGGGAACGAACACCGGGGAGCTGTTTTTT. As protein: CASSWGQGTNTGELFF. The V call is TRBV5-8, the J call TRBJ2-2; 9 positions match TRBD1. The germline CDR1 and CDR2 sequences are SGHTS and YDEGEE. V gave up 3 bases and J gave up 0 bases; unmatched junction bases: 3. CDR3 length: 16 amino acids.

V and J are TRBV27 and TRBJ2-1; 10 positions agree with TRBD2. V shed 6 bases, J shed 8 bases, and the junction held 13 bases outside the gene matches. The CDR3 runs to 16 residues. Germline V gene data show CDR1 as MNHEY and CDR2 as SMNVEV (reference sequence). CDR3 sequence reads: CASSPSPGLANYEQFF. The CDR3 DNA is TGTGCCAGCAGCCCTTCCCCGGGACTAGCGAACTATGAGCAGTTCTTC.